Following are 18 T cell receptor beta chains from one sample sequenced in a study of T and B cells in COVID-19 patients. Multiplex PCR with BIOMED2 TRB-A/B primer pools amplified TRB rearrangements. TCRdb called the multiplex PCR reads again in MiXCR, with one record for every CDR3 protein. The table lists 4,000 to 5,500 distinct CDR3 sequences, 25% to 30% of them singletons. TRB was amplified from about 260-540 ng of blood genomic DNA. Sequenced material: blood. These receptor sequences come from a human donor with active COVID-19.

The gene calls are TRBV7-2 and TRBJ2-3; D perhaps matches TRBD1 (6 bases). The CDR3 contains 15 residues. Germline lookup yields CDR1 SGHTA and CDR2 FQGNSA. Trimming cost V 5 bases and J 2 bases, with 14 bases left between them. CDR3 coding DNA: TGTGCCAGCAGCCGGGACCCAGGGGACACAGATACGCAGTATTTT. It translates to CASSRDPGDTDTQYF.

In its sample, this clonotype was seen a few times. V usage is TRBV20-1 and J usage is TRBJ2-5, with 15 bases identical to TRBD2. The end of the DNA fits TRBJ2-7 better, so the J call may be wrong. Looked up from germline, CDR1 is DFQATT and CDR2 is SNEGSKA (reference sequence). The CDR3 length is 15 residues. CDR3 in DNA: TGCAGTGCTAGAGTGGGGACTAGCGGGAGGTACGAGCAGTACTTC. Translation: CSARVGTSGRYEQYF.

By its share, this clonotype is medium-sized. This sequence joins TRBV6-5 and TRBJ2-7, with 11 bases identical to TRBD2. Germline trimming cut 6 bases from V and 9 bases from J; bases unmatched to any gene: 10. CDR1 and CDR2 (germline): MNHEY, SVGAGI. The CDR3 is 14 amino acids. CDR3 sequence (DNA): TGTGCCAGCAGCCAACCTAGCGGGGGGTGGAGGCAGTACTTC. Translating gives CASSQPSGGWRQYF.

The rearrangement uses TRBV4-3 and TRBJ1-6; D unclear. Trimming removed 0 bases from V and 13 bases from J, with 19 bases in between. The CDR3 contains 16 residues. CDR1 is LGHNA and CDR2 is YSLEER in the germline V gene. The CDR3 is CASSQEGPPAILPLHF. For the CDR3, the DNA is TGCGCCAGCAGCCAAGAAGGTCCCCCAGCAATTTTGCCCCTCCACTTT.

This clonotype was found once. A much more abundant neighbour one base away suggests this may be a read error. The chain carries TRBV19 and TRBJ2-1, with TRBD1 matching 8 bases. The germline V gene has CDR1 LNHDA and CDR2 SQIVND (reference sequence). The CDR3 sequence is 16 residues long. J lost 7 bases, V lost 5 bases, and 13 bases had no gene match. As DNA, the CDR3 is TGTGCCAGTAGTTCCGCGGACAGGGTGAAGGCAAATGAGCAGTTCTTC. This codes for CASSSADRVKANEQFF.

In its sample, this clonotype was seen a few times. V gene TRBV5-4 combines with J gene TRBJ2-7; D possibly matches TRBD1 or TRBD2 (5 bases each). The V and J ends lost 0 bases and 0 bases respectively, with 13 bases between them. This CDR3 has 16 residues. In germline, CDR1 is SGHNT, CDR2 YYREEE (reference sequence). The CDR3 DNA sequence: TGTGCCAGCAGCTTGGACGGGGACCTGAGCTCCTACGAGCAGTACTTC. This codes for CASSLDGDLSSYEQYF.

This clonotype was picked up a small number of times. The gene calls are TRBV6-5 and TRBJ1-1; possibly TRBD1 for D (6 bases). Per germline, CDR1 MNHEY and CDR2 SVGAGI. The CDR3 has 14 amino acids. The ends were cut back, 6 bases at V and 6 bases at J, with 17 bases in the middle. This CDR3 reads CASRSRGRVAEAFF. CDR3 nucleotides: TGTGCCAGCAGATCAAGGGGGAGGGTTGCTGAAGCTTTCTTT.

This clonotype was found a few times. The genes are TRBV24-1 and TRBJ2-7, with D hard to call. The CDR3 consists of 10 residues. Germline assignment: CDR1 KGHDR and CDR2 SFDVKD. The ends were cut back, 5 bases at V and 5 bases at J, with 3 bases in the middle. The CDR3 coding sequence is TGTGCCACCAGTGGCGACGAGCAGTACTTC. This codes for CATSGDEQYF.

A remark on this clonotype: Being one base from a much bigger clone, this may be a read error. The rearrangement uses TRBV19 and TRBJ1-5; D is undetermined. The ends were cut back, 7 bases at V and 2 bases at J, with 12 bases in the middle. CDR1 and CDR2 (germline): LNHDA, SQIVND (reference sequence). The CDR3 covers 14 residues. The CDR3 coding sequence is TGTGCCAGTATTCTAGGGTTAGGCAATCAGCCCCAGCATTTT. This gives the protein CASILGLGNQPQHF. Supplemented by reference TRBV19 and TRBJ1-5, the full variable domain reads DGGITQSPKYLFRKEGQNVTLSCEQNLNHDAMYWYRQDPGQGLRLIYYSQIVNDFQKGDIAEGYSVSREKKESFPLTVTSAQKNPTAFYLCASILGLGNQPQHFGDGTRLSIL.

By its share, this clonotype is medium-sized. This chain connects TRBV6-4 to TRBJ2-3; D is undetermined. The V gene lost 5 bases and the J gene lost 4 bases, with 16 bases spanning the gap. The germline CDR1 and CDR2 sequences are MRHNA and SNTAGT. The CDR3 is 15 amino acids. The CDR3 region is CASSPPLGGPDTQYF. The CDR3 DNA is TGTGCCAGCAGTCCTCCCCTCGGCGGCCCAGATACGCAGTATTTT.

This clonotype occurred a few times. V gene TRBV20-1 combines with J gene TRBJ2-1; TRBD2 aligns across 12 bases. Trimming cost V 6 bases and J 5 bases; bases outside gene matches: 8. The germline V gene has CDR1 DFQATT and CDR2 SNEGSKA (reference sequence). CDR3 size: 15 residues. Here the CDR3 DNA reads TGCAGTGCCGCCGGACTAGCGGGGAAAGACAATGAGCAGTTCTTC. It specifies CSAAGLAGKDNEQFF.

This clonotype has a handful of counts. The chain is built from TRBV5-1 and TRBJ2-7, with a weak D call TRBD1 (5 bases). CDR3 length equals 11 residues. Trimming pared 4 bases from V and 4 bases from J, leaving 6 bases between. Germline loops: CDR1 SGHRS, CDR2 YFSETQ. CDR3: CASSTGYEQYF. The DNA of the CDR3 is TGCGCCAGCAGCACAGGATACGAGCAGTACTTC.

This clonotype is termed medium-sized. V gene TRBV19 combines with J gene TRBJ1-3; no clear D gene. The ends were cut back, 6 bases at V and 2 bases at J, with 11 bases in the middle. Germline values: CDR1 LNHDA, CDR2 SQIVND (reference sequence). The CDR3 has 14 amino acids. CDR3 in DNA: TGTGCCAGTAGCCCCCGGAAGACTGGAAACACCATATATTTT. Translation: CASSPRKTGNTIYF.

This clonotype rates as medium-sized. The genes are TRBV19 and TRBJ1-5; D may be TRBD1 (5 bases). Trimming pared 3 bases from V and 1 base from J, leaving 19 bases between. This CDR3 has 18 residues. Germline assignment: CDR1 LNHDA and CDR2 SQIVND (reference sequence). The DNA for the CDR3 is TGTGCCAGTAGTATCACCCGACAGCACCCTGGGAGCAATCAGCCCCAGCATTTT. It yields the protein CASSITRQHPGSNQPQHF.

The V and J genes are TRBV14 and TRBJ2-7; perhaps D is TRBD1 or TRBD2 (6 bases each). Germline CDR1 SGHDN, CDR2 FVKESK. V lost 4 bases to trimming and J lost 2 bases, with 12 bases between them. The CDR3 runs to 14 residues. The CDR3 loop reads CASSRGGGTYEQYF. CDR3 in DNA: TGTGCCAGCAGCCGCGGAGGGGGGACCTACGAGCAGTACTTC.

This clonotype is medium-sized by share. The chain couples TRBV6-2 or TRBV6-3 to TRBJ1-4, with D unclear. V gave up 5 bases and J gave up 4 bases, with 8 bases separating them. Germline CDR1 MNHEY, CDR2 SVGEGT. The CDR3 sequence is 13 residues long. CDR3 in amino acids: CASSGVINEKLFF. The CDR3 nucleotides read TGTGCCAGCAGTGGGGTGATTAATGAAAAACTGTTTTTT.

This clonotype was recorded a few times. V is TRBV6-5 and J is TRBJ1-2, with D perhaps matching TRBD1 (6 bases). The germline V and J ends were trimmed by 6 bases and 2 bases, with 13 bases remaining between them. This CDR3 has 14 residues. Germline V CDR1 and CDR2: MNHEY, SVGAGI. The CDR3 sequence: CASRSGQKNYGYTF. The DNA of the CDR3 is TGTGCCAGCAGGAGTGGACAGAAAAACTATGGCTACACCTTC.

Points on this clonotype: At one end the junction does not follow the germline gene, possibly because of a read error. This chain links TRBV6-2 or TRBV6-3 with TRBJ2-5; a weak D match, TRBD1 (6 bases). CDR1 and CDR2 (germline): MNHEY, SVGEGT. The CDR3 extends over 13 amino acids. The CDR3 sequence is CASSPEGRGFRGF. CDR3 nucleotides: TGTGCCAGCAGCCCCGAGGGAAGGGGATTCAGGGGTTTC.